The TCR beta chain under discussion was sequenced for a study of CD8+ T cells in alopecia areata. Study-level points and caveats: Clonality in the scalp and expanded CD8+ clones ranked among the top 100 were significantly decreased by tofacitinib. Clonality exceeded that of normal scalp in lesional scalp, most notably in alopecia totalis/universalis. Mice showed clearer TCR sharing than patients did, a gap that was possibly HLA-related.

The treatment here: oral pan-JAK inhibitor, 5-10 mg twice daily. Trimming removed 2 bases from V and 4 bases from J; junction bases left unmatched: 9. This CDR3 has 16 amino acids. Germline V gene data show CDR1 as LGHNA and CDR2 as YSLEER. RNA extraction and reverse transcription yielded cDNA as sequencing template. Clones were sequenced by immunoSEQ multiplex PCR, and TCRdb holds only the in-frame ones, with some missing. Among 150,000 to 200,000 clones listed, about 55% were seen once. This clone was seen a handful of times. Its antigen is still unknown. Sequenced material: CD8+ T cells sorted from blood, taken at week 24, from a patient treated with tofacitinib. The chain links TRBV4-3 to TRBJ2-3, with 7 bases matching TRBD2. This sequence originates from a human donor with alopecia areata. CDR3 sequence (DNA): TGCGCCAGCAGCCAATACTTTGCGGGGGAGGCAGATACGCAGTATTTT. This gives the protein CASSQYFAGEADTQYF.